These T cell receptor beta chains were read from a single sample in a study of T-cell reconstitution after alpha-beta-depleted transplantation in children. From the PCR reads, TCRdb called clonotypes with MiXCR, one entry per CDR3 protein. Counted here are about 980,000 distinct CDR3 sequences, around 30% occurring once; the ten biggest clones make up about 28%. Here the sequenced sample was PBMCs, mostly from graft donor cells, taken 360 days after TCRalphabeta/CD19-depleted stem cell transplant. The receptors derive from a boy younger than two who had a stem cell transplant for SCID, so the T cells may come from the graft donor. Both conserved end residues are part of each CDR3. Each record gives: V gene, J gene, CDR3 protein.

v_gene: TRBV3-1; j_gene: TRBJ2-1; CDR3aa: CASSHFTGVGEFF
v_gene: TRBV5-1; j_gene: TRBJ2-3; CDR3aa: CASSLELRDSEYF
v_gene: TRBV7-8; j_gene: TRBJ2-5; CDR3aa: CASSFGPNGETQYF
v_gene: TRBV20-1; j_gene: TRBJ1-6; CDR3aa: CSSGGPYNSPLHF
v_gene: TRBV11-2; j_gene: TRBJ1-5; CDR3aa: CASSLDINQPQHF
v_gene: TRBV5-6; j_gene: TRBJ2-5; CDR3aa: CASSLSGAWTQYF
v_gene: TRBV6-2/TRBV6-3; j_gene: TRBJ2-7; CDR3aa: CASSSSGDWYEQYF
v_gene: TRBV12-3/TRBV12-4; j_gene: TRBJ1-1; CDR3aa: CASSTRDRGGHEAFF
v_gene: TRBV12-3/TRBV12-4; j_gene: TRBJ2-7; CDR3aa: CASSRPRDRGYEQYF
v_gene: TRBV10-3; j_gene: TRBJ2-1; CDR3aa: CAISEGIVPGNEQFF
v_gene: TRBV11-2; j_gene: TRBJ1-4; CDR3aa: CASSLPWKLFF
v_gene: TRBV27; j_gene: TRBJ1-6; CDR3aa: CASSFESGGNSPLHF
v_gene: TRBV5-1; j_gene: TRBJ2-7; CDR3aa: CASSLRTGGAYEQYF
v_gene: TRBV4-3; j_gene: TRBJ2-1; CDR3aa: CASSPGGLRYNEQFF
v_gene: TRBV7-8; j_gene: TRBJ1-5; CDR3aa: CASSLGSGAQPQHF
v_gene: TRBV4-3; j_gene: TRBJ2-7; CDR3aa: CASSLGTSGAYEQYF
v_gene: TRBV5-1; j_gene: TRBJ2-7; CDR3aa: CASSPRDASYEQYF
v_gene: TRBV12-3/TRBV12-4; j_gene: TRBJ1-1; CDR3aa: CASSFGGVGTEAFF
v_gene: TRBV12-3/TRBV12-4; j_gene: TRBJ2-5; CDR3aa: CASSQNLPGEETQYF
v_gene: TRBV18; j_gene: TRBJ1-5; CDR3aa: CASSRVYGNQPQHF
v_gene: TRBV5-1; j_gene: TRBJ2-5; CDR3aa: CASRWTGVPQETQYF
v_gene: TRBV6-2/TRBV6-3; j_gene: TRBJ2-7; CDR3aa: CASTPLAGNYEQYF
v_gene: TRBV5-5; j_gene: TRBJ1-4; CDR3aa: CASSFAFLGPTNEKLFF
v_gene: TRBV13; j_gene: TRBJ1-6; CDR3aa: CASSLGTGSSPLHF
v_gene: TRBV7-2; j_gene: TRBJ1-6; CDR3aa: CASSARTGRNSPLHF
v_gene: TRBV12-3/TRBV12-4; j_gene: TRBJ2-1; CDR3aa: CASSSWGNEQFF
v_gene: TRBV20-1; j_gene: TRBJ1-3; CDR3aa: CSAFRGHTIYF
v_gene: TRBV15; j_gene: TRBJ1-3; CDR3aa: CATSFGQFYTIYF
v_gene: TRBV29-1; j_gene: TRBJ2-2; CDR3aa: CSFTQLNTGELFF
v_gene: TRBV5-6; j_gene: TRBJ2-5; CDR3aa: CASHRDETQYF
v_gene: TRBV4-2; j_gene: TRBJ2-5; CDR3aa: CASSQEWALETQYF
v_gene: TRBV12-3/TRBV12-4; j_gene: TRBJ2-7; CDR3aa: CASRPTGTSGGIYEQYF
v_gene: TRBV3-1; j_gene: TRBJ2-7; CDR3aa: CASSQVWGDEQYF
v_gene: TRBV12-3/TRBV12-4; j_gene: TRBJ1-1; CDR3aa: CASSSPQRTGGGSGAFF
v_gene: TRBV5-5; j_gene: TRBJ2-3; CDR3aa: CASSKPLTGVFTDTQYF
v_gene: TRBV11-2; j_gene: TRBJ2-2; CDR3aa: CASSLKGPRDRGPGELFF
v_gene: TRBV7-9; j_gene: TRBJ2-3; CDR3aa: CASSFLESTVTTDTQYF
v_gene: TRBV20-1; j_gene: TRBJ2-7; CDR3aa: CSAGVRDSTYEQYF
v_gene: TRBV6-5; j_gene: TRBJ2-7; CDR3aa: CASSYSIGQAAYEQYF
v_gene: TRBV20-1; j_gene: TRBJ1-4; CDR3aa: CSASGQGFATNEKLFF
v_gene: TRBV12-3/TRBV12-4; j_gene: TRBJ2-5; CDR3aa: CASSFYSTVQETQYF
v_gene: TRBV5-1; j_gene: TRBJ2-7; CDR3aa: CASSNTGLADLGQYF
v_gene: TRBV5-1; j_gene: TRBJ2-1; CDR3aa: CASSSTGTAYNEQFF
v_gene: TRBV5-1; j_gene: TRBJ2-7; CDR3aa: CASSLRRDSYEQYF
v_gene: TRBV7-9; j_gene: TRBJ2-7; CDR3aa: CASSKDNDHEQYF
v_gene: TRBV18; j_gene: TRBJ1-1; CDR3aa: CASSPGPSMAFF
v_gene: TRBV6-1; j_gene: TRBJ2-6; CDR3aa: CASRGARGATGANVLTF
v_gene: TRBV20-1; j_gene: TRBJ2-5; CDR3aa: CSARDTERGSRETQYF
v_gene: TRBV18; j_gene: TRBJ2-3; CDR3aa: CASSRGQKNPTDTQYF
v_gene: TRBV21-1; j_gene: TRBJ1-1; CDR3aa: CASSWDSRDTEAFF
v_gene: TRBV5-1; j_gene: TRBJ2-1; CDR3aa: CASSLTGRGGNEQFF
v_gene: TRBV6-6; j_gene: TRBJ1-5; CDR3aa: CASSYWGFPQHF
v_gene: TRBV29-1; j_gene: TRBJ1-1; CDR3aa: CSVELSDGTEAFF
v_gene: TRBV5-1; j_gene: TRBJ2-5; CDR3aa: CASSFKGAGGQETQYF
v_gene: TRBV6-5; j_gene: TRBJ1-5; CDR3aa: CASSYSPSGQGKPQHF
v_gene: TRBV12-3/TRBV12-4; j_gene: TRBJ2-3; CDR3aa: CASRLAATSTDTQYF